The 31 T cell receptor beta chains presented below share a single source sample, sequenced in a study of cytomegalovirus exposure and HLA in healthy donors. Use of 60 Vbeta and 13 Jbeta primers characterized the PCR. The repertoire was sequenced with immunoSEQ multiplex PCR; TCRdb's copy has only in-frame clones and lacks some. The sample has just under 65,000 clones; the top ten hold roughly 15%. The sample was PBMCs. The receptors shown here come from a boy younger than 18 in good health and CMV-seronegative.

This CDR3 is CASSSGTGGVETQYF. The CDR3 DNA is TGTGCCAGCAGCTCCGGGACAGGGGGCGTAGAGACCCAGTACTTC. The rearrangement joins TRBV11-2 to TRBJ2-5; 12 nucleotides agree with TRBD1. Germline-derived CDR1 and CDR2 are SGHAT and FQNNGV. After removal of 4 bases from V and 4 bases from J, the junction contained 4 bases not matched to a gene. The CDR3 consists of 15 residues.

The gene calls are TRBV6-1 and TRBJ1-2; a possible D gene is TRBD1 (5 bases). The CDR3 sequence is 13 residues long. Looked up from germline, CDR1 is MNHNS and CDR2 is SASEGT. V was pared by 7 bases and J by 5 bases, with 14 bases between. CDR3 sequence: CASTVAQGYGYTF. The CDR3 DNA follows: TGTGCCAGCACGGTAGCCCAGGGATATGGCTACACCTTC.

The chain recombines TRBV29-1 with TRBJ2-2; the match to TRBD1 covers 9 bases. V was pared by 4 bases and J by 5 bases, with 5 bases of the junction left unmatched. The germline gives CDR1 SQVTM, CDR2 ANQGSEA. This CDR3 is 14 amino acids long. CDR3 sequence: CSVVTGGITGELFF. Here the CDR3 DNA reads TGCAGCGTTGTAACAGGGGGCATAACCGGGGAGCTGTTTTTT.

The chain links TRBV28 to TRBJ1-1, with a possible D match to TRBD1 (5 bases). The CDR3 runs to 15 residues. V was clipped by 1 base and J by 0 bases, with 9 bases between them. The germline V gene has CDR1 MDHEN and CDR2 SYDVKM. Here the CDR3 reads CASSLSAGMNTEAFF. DNA of the CDR3: TGTGCCAGCAGTTTATCGGCAGGGATGAACACTGAAGCTTTCTTT. Combining the CDR3 with reference TRBV28 and TRBJ1-1 gives the whole variable domain DVKVTQSSRYLVKRTGEKVFLECVQDMDHENMFWYRQDPGLGLRLIYFSYDVKMKEKGDIPEGYSVSREKKERFSLILESASTNQTSMYLCASSLSAGMNTEAFFGQGTRLTVV.

The rearrangement joins TRBV6-4 to TRBJ1-6; 7 positions agree with TRBD1. V was clipped by 6 bases and J by 5 bases; unmatched bases: 4. The CDR3 is made up of 14 amino acids. CDR1 MRHNA and CDR2 SNTAGT come from the germline V gene. The CDR3 DNA sequence: TGTGCCAGCAGGAACAGGGGAAATAATTCACCCCTCCACTTT. This encodes CASRNRGNNSPLHF.

The chain combines TRBV5-1 with TRBJ1-2; 7 bases match TRBD1. The CDR3 covers 18 residues. V shed 0 bases, J shed 2 bases, and the junction held 13 bases outside the gene matches. From germline, CDR1 is SGHRS and CDR2 YFSETQ. The CDR3, as DNA: TGCGCCAGCAGCTTGGGTGGAAGGGGGCGTTTTCTAAACTATGGCTACACCTTC. It specifies CASSLGGRGRFLNYGYTF.

The chain carries TRBV5-6 and TRBJ2-1, with 8 bases identical to TRBD1. The CDR3 extends over 15 amino acids. V shed 4 bases and J 3 bases; nucleotides not matched to a gene: 6. Looked up from germline, CDR1 is SGHDT and CDR2 is YYEEEE. CDR3 in DNA: TGTGCCAGCAGCCAGTGGACAGGGTACTACAATGAGCAGTTCTTC. Translated, it gives CASSQWTGYYNEQFF.

The rearrangement joins TRBV19 to TRBJ2-1, with D maybe TRBD2 (6 bases). From germline, CDR1 is LNHDA and CDR2 SQIVND (reference sequence). Trimming pared 5 bases from V and 8 bases from J, leaving 16 bases between. This CDR3 comprises 14 residues. In nucleotides, the CDR3 is TGTGCCAGTAGTGCGCTAACGGGGGATCATGAGCAGTTCTTC. This codes for CASSALTGDHEQFF.

The chain is built from TRBV18 and TRBJ1-1; D gene unclear. CDR1 is KGHSH and CDR2 is LQKENI in the germline V gene. The V end was cut by 3 bases, the J end by 0 bases, with 5 bases between. This CDR3 contains 13 residues. The CDR3 bases are TGTGCCAGCTCACCCGGGATGAACACTGAAGCTTTCTTT. This sequence encodes CASSPGMNTEAFF. The variable domain in full, with the rest retrieved from reference TRBV18 and TRBJ1-1, is NAGVMQNPRHLVRRRGQEARLRCSPMKGHSHVYWYRQLPEEGLKFMVYLQKENIIDESGMPKERFSAEFPKEGPSILRIQQVVRGDSAAYFCASSPGMNTEAFFGQGTRLTVV.

The genes are TRBV9 and TRBJ1-2; D not resolved. The V gene lost 3 bases and the J gene lost 2 bases, with 17 bases spanning the gap. Germline CDR1 is SGDLS and CDR2 is YYNGEE. CDR3 length equals 16 residues. This chain's CDR3 is CASSARTQRGNYGYTF. The CDR3 DNA reads TGTGCCAGCAGCGCCCGGACCCAACGGGGAAACTATGGCTACACCTTC.

The CDR3 DNA reads TGTGCCATCGGGGGCAGGGGGGCAGATACGCAGTATTTT. It encodes CAIGGRGADTQYF. The chain employs TRBV10-3 and TRBJ2-3, with a possible D match to TRBD1 (7 bases). The CDR3 has 13 residues. The V gene's germline CDR1 is ENHRY and CDR2 SYGVKD. Between the trimmed V and J ends, which lost 8 bases and 4 bases, there was a span of 13 bases.

The V call is TRBV6-6, the J call TRBJ1-2; D is undetermined. Germline values: CDR1 MNHNY, CDR2 SVGAGI (reference sequence). This CDR3 has 11 amino acids. V dropped 10 bases and J dropped 7 bases, with 13 bases sitting between them. The CDR3 DNA sequence: TGTGCCACGGCGGTTGGTAGTGGCTACACCTTC. Amino acids: CATAVGSGYTF.

The chain recombines TRBV9 with TRBJ2-3; 10 nucleotides align to TRBD1. This CDR3 contains 15 residues. The J segment lost 7 bases and the V segment lost 0 bases, leaving 5 bases of the junction unmatched. Germline V gene sequence: CDR1 SGDLS, CDR2 YYNGEE. Here the CDR3 reads CASSVVGQGENTQYF. The CDR3 nucleotides are TGTGCCAGCAGCGTAGTCGGACAGGGGGAGAATACGCAGTATTTT.

This chain uses TRBV18 with TRBJ2-3; 7 bases are a match to TRBD1. The CDR3 is 16 residues long. V lost 4 bases and J lost 4; bases outside the gene matches: 11. Germline V CDR1 and CDR2: KGHSH, LQKENI. The CDR3 DNA follows: TGTGCCAGCTCACAATCGGGACAGACAGGCGCAGATACGCAGTATTTT. The encoded protein is CASSQSGQTGADTQYF. Together with reference TRBV18 and TRBJ2-3, the CDR3 gives the full variable domain: NAGVMQNPRHLVRRRGQEARLRCSPMKGHSHVYWYRQLPEEGLKFMVYLQKENIIDESGMPKERFSAEFPKEGPSILRIQQVVRGDSAAYFCASSQSGQTGADTQYFGPGTRLTVL.

This chain links TRBV7-9 with TRBJ2-7, with 8 bases that match TRBD1. The CDR3 has 15 amino acids. After removal of 8 bases from V and 2 bases from J, the junction contained 11 bases not matched to a gene. The V gene's germline CDR1 is SEHNR and CDR2 FQNEAQ (reference sequence). CDR3 bases: TGTGCCAGCTCCCCTACGGGACAGGCTCCCTACGAGCAGTACTTC. Its protein product is CASSPTGQAPYEQYF.

The chain has TRBV6-5 and TRBJ1-1; D gene ambiguous. V lost 0 bases and J 1 base, leaving 9 bases between the germline ends. Looked up from germline, CDR1 is MNHEY and CDR2 is SVGAGI. There are 15 residues in the CDR3. The CDR3 protein is CASSYSSVGNTEAFF. For the CDR3, the DNA is TGTGCCAGCAGTTACTCGAGCGTAGGGAACACTGAAGCTTTCTTT.

V usage is TRBV12-5 and J usage is TRBJ2-7; no clear D gene. Germline V lookup: CDR1 LGHNT, CDR2 FRNRAP. The CDR3 extends over 14 amino acids. V lost 2 bases, J lost 3 bases, and 11 bases lay in between. CDR3 nucleotides: TGTGCTAGTGGTTTGAGCATAGAGATCTACGAGCAGTACTTC. Its translation: CASGLSIEIYEQYF. Full variable domain (missing parts from reference TRBV12-5 and TRBJ2-7): DARVTQTPRHKVTEMGQEVTMRCQPILGHNTVFWYRQTMMQGLELLAYFRNRAPLDDSGMPKDRFSAEMPDATLATLKIQPSEPRDSAVYFCASGLSIEIYEQYFGPGTRLTVT.

The chain links TRBV5-1 to TRBJ2-7; 10 bases line up with TRBD2. Germline assignment: CDR1 SGHRS and CDR2 YFSETQ. The CDR3 runs 15 residues. The V gene end was trimmed by 4 bases and the J gene end by 6 bases; junction bases not matched to a gene: 10. This CDR3 reads CASSPTGLAGAEQYF. CDR3 nucleotides: TGCGCCAGCAGCCCGACGGGGCTAGCGGGAGCCGAGCAGTACTTC.

The chain combines TRBV7-8 with TRBJ2-7; D call uncertain. V was clipped by 1 base and J by 2 bases, with 12 bases between them. Looked up from germline, CDR1 is SGHVS and CDR2 is FQNEAQ. The CDR3 runs to 15 residues. CDR3 sequence reads: CASSLVLEATYEQYF. Written as DNA, the CDR3 is TGTGCCAGCAGCTTAGTCCTAGAGGCGACCTACGAGCAGTACTTC.

Here the CDR3 DNA reads TGTGCCAGCAGCGTAGGACTCAAAGGCTACACCTTC. It yields the protein CASSVGLKGYTF. This chain joins TRBV9 and TRBJ1-2; no definite D call. Germline-derived CDR1 and CDR2 are SGDLS and YYNGEE. Trimming stripped 0 bases from V and 8 bases from J, with 8 bases between. CDR3 length: 12 residues.

The chain recombines TRBV2 with TRBJ1-2, with 8 positions matching TRBD1. V trimming: 6 bases; J trimming: 8 bases; junction bases outside the gene matches: 11. The CDR3 length is 14 residues. Looked up from germline, CDR1 is SNHLY and CDR2 is FYNNEI. The CDR3 DNA is TGTGCCAGCAGGATAGGACAGGGTGTTTCGGGCTACACCTTC. Amino acids: CASRIGQGVSGYTF.

The CDR3 DNA sequence: TGTGCCAGCAGTGTTGGATCAACAGGCCAGAGCGGCTACACCTTC. Translating gives CASSVGSTGQSGYTF. This sequence joins TRBV6-1 and TRBJ1-2; maybe TRBD1 (5 bases). This CDR3 has 15 amino acids. Trimming removed 4 bases from V and 8 bases from J, with 20 bases in between. CDR1 and CDR2 from the germline V gene are MNHNS and SASEGT.

The chain couples TRBV19 to TRBJ2-7; maybe TRBD2 (5 bases). Germline CDR1 and CDR2: LNHDA and SQIVND (reference sequence). The CDR3 has 13 residues. Trimming removed 7 bases from V and 3 bases from J, with 13 bases in between. The CDR3 region is CASMDSNLYEQYF. DNA of the CDR3: TGTGCCAGTATGGACTCAAACCTCTACGAGCAGTACTTC. Full variable domain (outside the CDR3, taken from reference TRBV19 and TRBJ2-7): DGGITQSPKYLFRKEGQNVTLSCEQNLNHDAMYWYRQDPGQGLRLIYYSQIVNDFQKGDIAEGYSVSREKKESFPLTVTSAQKNPTAFYLCASMDSNLYEQYFGPGTRLTVT.

The chain has TRBV7-8 and TRBJ1-1; D call uncertain. With 6 bases removed from V and 7 bases from J, the gap between germline ends came to 15 bases. Germline-derived CDR1 and CDR2 are SGHVS and FQNEAQ. The length of the CDR3 is 13 residues. The DNA of the CDR3 is TGTGCCAGCAGATACCAGGCGGGAGGTGAAGCTTTCTTT. It is translated as CASRYQAGGEAFF.

This rearrangement joins TRBV28 to TRBJ1-2; tentative D call: TRBD1 (5 bases). Germline V gives CDR1 MDHEN, CDR2 SYDVKM. V was shortened by 1 base and J by 3 bases, with 9 bases between the two germline ends. This CDR3 has 14 residues. In DNA form, the CDR3 reads TGTGCCAGCAGTTTATATCGGGGGGACTATGGCTACACCTTC. Its translation: CASSLYRGDYGYTF.

The chain has TRBV19 and TRBJ2-7; TRBD1 matches at 7 bases. The V and J ends lost 5 bases and 0 bases, in that order; junction bases with no gene match: 4. Germline lookup yields CDR1 LNHDA and CDR2 SQIVND (reference sequence). This CDR3 is 14 amino acids long. CDR3 region: CASSLGQASYEQYF. In DNA, the CDR3 is TGTGCCAGTAGTCTCGGACAGGCCTCCTACGAGCAGTACTTC.

The chain is built from TRBV10-1 and TRBJ2-1, with TRBD2 matching 15 bases. CDR3 length: 16 amino acids. The junction had 5 bases not matched to a gene; V was cut back by 3 bases and J by 8 bases. Germline CDR1 is WNHNN and CDR2 is SYGVQD (reference sequence). The CDR3 spells CASSDPRTSGGDEQFF. In nucleotides, the CDR3 is TGCGCCAGCAGTGACCCGCGGACTAGCGGGGGGGATGAGCAGTTCTTC.

The genes are TRBV7-6 and TRBJ1-3; the D is unclear. Looked up from germline, CDR1 is SGHVS and CDR2 is FNYEAQ. The CDR3 has 11 amino acids. CDR3 sequence reads: CGASSGNTIYF. DNA for the CDR3: TGTGGGGCTTCCTCTGGAAACACCATATATTTT.

The chain has TRBV5-1 and TRBJ2-6, with 7 bases that match TRBD2. Germline-derived CDR1 and CDR2 are SGHRS and YFSETQ. The V gene end was trimmed by 10 bases and the J gene end by 4 bases; junction bases not matched to a gene: 8. CDR3 size: 14 residues. DNA for the CDR3: TGCGCCGTCGCTCGGGAGGCGGGGGCCAACGTCCTGACTTTC. This encodes CAVAREAGANVLTF. Drawing the rest from reference TRBV5-1 and TRBJ2-6, the complete variable domain is KAGVTQTPRYLIKTRGQQVTLSCSPISGHRSVSWYQQTPGQGLQFLFEYFSETQRNKGNFPGRFSGRQFSNSRSEMNVSTLELGDSALYLCAVAREAGANVLTFGAGSRLTVL.

J is TRBJ2-5 and V is TRBV5-4; D call uncertain. The CDR3 covers 13 residues. Germline V gene lookup returns CDR1 SGHNT and CDR2 YYREEE (reference sequence). The ends were cut back, 4 bases at V and 0 bases at J, with 7 bases in the middle. CDR3 nucleotide sequence: TGTGCCAGCAGCCCGCCGGACCAAGAGACCCAGTACTTC. Protein product: CASSPPDQETQYF. The entire variable domain, with the rest obtained from reference TRBV5-4 and TRBJ2-5, is as follows: ETGVTQSPTHLIKTRGQQVTLRCSSQSGHNTVSWYQQALGQGPQFIFQYYREEENGRGNFPPRFSGLQFPNYSSELNVNALELDDSALYLCASSPPDQETQYFGPGTRLLVL.

The chain has TRBV5-1 and TRBJ1-1; no clear D gene. CDR1 and CDR2 (germline): SGHRS, YFSETQ. The CDR3 consists of 13 residues. Trimming took off 0 bases at V and 3 bases at J, with 6 bases between the two ends. CDR3 bases: TGCGCCAGCAGCTTGGCTGCGGACACTGAAGCTTTCTTT. This sequence encodes CASSLAADTEAFF.